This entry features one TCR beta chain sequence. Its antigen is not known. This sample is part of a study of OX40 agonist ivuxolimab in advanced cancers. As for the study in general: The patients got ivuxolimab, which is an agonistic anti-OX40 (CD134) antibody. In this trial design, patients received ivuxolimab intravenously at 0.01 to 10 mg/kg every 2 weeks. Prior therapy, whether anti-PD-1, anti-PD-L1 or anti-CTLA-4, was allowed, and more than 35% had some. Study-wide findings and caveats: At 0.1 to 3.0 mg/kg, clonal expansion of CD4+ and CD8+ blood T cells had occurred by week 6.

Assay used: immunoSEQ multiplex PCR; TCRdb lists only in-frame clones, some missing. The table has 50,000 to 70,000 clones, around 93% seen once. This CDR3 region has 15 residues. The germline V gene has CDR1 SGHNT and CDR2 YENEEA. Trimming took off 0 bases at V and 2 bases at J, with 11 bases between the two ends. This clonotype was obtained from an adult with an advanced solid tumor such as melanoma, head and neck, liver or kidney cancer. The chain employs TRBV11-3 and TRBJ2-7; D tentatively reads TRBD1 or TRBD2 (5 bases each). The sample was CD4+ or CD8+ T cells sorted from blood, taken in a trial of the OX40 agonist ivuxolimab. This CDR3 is CASSLDHGDAYEQYF. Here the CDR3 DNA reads TGTGCCAGCAGCTTAGACCACGGGGACGCCTACGAGCAGTACTTC. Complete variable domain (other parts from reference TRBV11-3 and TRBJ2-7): EAGVVQSPRYKIIEKKQPVAFWCNPISGHNTLYWYLQNLGQGPELLIRYENEEAVDDSQLPKDRFSAERLKGVDSTLKIQPAELGDSAVYLCASSLDHGDAYEQYFGPGTRLTVT.